The 20 T cell receptor beta chains in this list originate from one sample, sequenced in a study of T cells after yellow fever vaccination. TCRdb re-analysed the 5' RACE reads in MiXCR, keeping a single row per CDR3 protein. This table holds roughly 120,000 distinct CDR3 sequences, approximately 7% found once. The specimen comprised CD4+ T cells sorted from PBMCs, sampled more than 8 days after the first yellow fever vaccination. The source of these receptors is a young man who received the YFV17D yellow fever vaccine.

The sample holds a few counts of this clonotype. The chain combines TRBV5-5 with TRBJ2-5; 9 nucleotides align to TRBD1. The CDR3 consists of 16 residues. The V gene end was trimmed by 4 bases and the J gene end by 6 bases; junction bases not matched to a gene: 13. Germline-derived CDR1 and CDR2 are SGHKS and YYEKEE (reference sequence). The CDR3 coding sequence is TGTGCCAGCAGCCCGTTAGCCCTGACAGGGGGAAAGACCCAGTACTTC. It translates to CASSPLALTGGKTQYF.

In its sample, this clonotype was seen many times. The chain carries TRBV20-1 and TRBJ2-3; D ambiguous. Trimming shortened V by 1 base and J by 4 bases, and 6 bases separated the two germline ends. The length of the CDR3 is 12 residues. Germline CDR1 and CDR2: DFQATT and SNEGSKA (reference sequence). The CDR3 is CSARVVADTQYF. In nucleotides, the CDR3 is TGCAGTGCTAGAGTCGTAGCAGATACGCAGTATTTT.

V and J are TRBV18 and TRBJ1-2; perhaps TRBD1 as D (5 bases). The CDR3 covers 13 residues. Germline values: CDR1 KGHSH, CDR2 LQKENI. The V end was cut by 3 bases, the J end by 8 bases, with 13 bases between. The CDR3 sequence: CASSPDSPVGYTF. Written as DNA, the CDR3 is TGTGCCAGCTCACCCGACAGCCCGGTGGGCTACACCTTC. Variable domain in full (rest from reference TRBV18 and TRBJ1-2): NAGVMQNPRHLVRRRGQEARLRCSPMKGHSHVYWYRQLPEEGLKFMVYLQKENIIDESGMPKERFSAEFPKEGPSILRIQQVVRGDSAAYFCASSPDSPVGYTFGSGTRLTVV.

In this sample, this clonotype turned up once. One base away lies a much larger clone, so this may be a sequencing read error. The chain carries TRBV6-1 and TRBJ2-6; 9 bases line up with TRBD2. This CDR3 comprises 16 residues. Germline V CDR1 and CDR2: MNHNS, SASEGT. CDR3 DNA sequence: TGTGCCAGCAGCCATCAGGTGGCGGGAGGGGCCTACGTCCTGACTTTC. It specifies CASSHQVAGGAYVLTF.

This clonotype was counted ten times or more. The gene calls are TRBV5-1 and TRBJ2-2, with D tentatively TRBD2 (6 bases). The CDR3 runs 14 residues. CDR1 and CDR2 from the germline V gene are SGHRS and YFSETQ. Trimming shortened V by 4 bases and J by 4 bases, and 11 bases separated the two germline ends. The CDR3 region is CASSTQGGTGELFF. DNA of the CDR3: TGCGCCAGCAGCACCCAGGGAGGCACCGGGGAGCTGTTTTTT.

There are many counts of this clonotype. The chain links TRBV7-9 to TRBJ1-1; no clear D gene. The V end lost 1 base, the J end lost 6 bases, and 9 bases lay between the germline ends. This CDR3 is built from 13 residues. CDR1 is SEHNR and CDR2 is FQNEAQ in the germline V gene (reference sequence). CDR3 DNA: TGTGCCAGCAGCTTAGATGGAGGTGCTGAAGCTTTCTTT. Protein: CASSLDGGAEAFF.

Ten or more counts support this clonotype. This chain joins TRBV15 and TRBJ1-5, with D perhaps matching TRBD1 (5 bases). The CDR3 runs to 14 residues. The V end was cut by 1 base, the J end by 6 bases, with 10 bases between. CDR1 LNHNV and CDR2 YYDKDF come from the germline V gene (reference sequence). CDR3: CATSRGGEGQPQHF. In DNA form, the CDR3 reads TGTGCCACCAGCAGAGGGGGGGAAGGTCAGCCCCAGCATTTT.

Many counts were recorded for this clonotype. This sequence joins TRBV3-1 and TRBJ2-2; D call uncertain. V gave up 2 bases and J gave up 1 base, with 8 bases separating them. Germline V gene lookup returns CDR1 LGHDT and CDR2 YNNKEL (reference sequence). There are 15 residues in the CDR3. In DNA, the CDR3 is TGTGCCAGCAGCCAATCCCCGGGGAACACCGGGGAGCTGTTTTTT. It yields the protein CASSQSPGNTGELFF. The whole variable domain, filled in from reference TRBV3-1 and TRBJ2-2, reads DTAVSQTPKYLVTQMGNDKSIKCEQNLGHDTMYWYKQDSKKFLKIMFSYNNKELIINETVPNRFSPKSPDKAHLNLHINSLELGDSAVYFCASSQSPGNTGELFFGEGSRLTVL.

This clonotype has at least ten counts. The V and J genes are TRBV15 and TRBJ2-2, with D perhaps matching TRBD1 or TRBD2 (5 bases each). Germline lookup yields CDR1 LNHNV and CDR2 YYDKDF (reference sequence). Trimming took 1 base from V and 5 from J, leaving 20 bases between them. The CDR3 consists of 18 residues. The CDR3 spells CATSRVGRGSPGTGELFF. The DNA of the CDR3 is TGTGCCACCAGCAGAGTGGGACGCGGGTCCCCGGGGACCGGGGAGCTGTTTTTT. The full variable domain, its missing parts supplied by reference TRBV15 and TRBJ2-2, is DAMVIQNPRYQVTQFGKPVTLSCSQTLNHNVMYWYQQKSSQAPKLLFHYYDKDFNNEADTPDNFQSRRPNTSFCFLDIRSPGLGDTAMYLCATSRVGRGSPGTGELFFGEGSRLTVL.

In this sample, this clonotype turned up many times. The chain uses TRBV20-1 and TRBJ2-5, with D perhaps assigned TRBD1 or TRBD2 (5 bases each). The germline V gene encodes CDR1 DFQATT and CDR2 SNEGSKA (reference sequence). The CDR3 is 12 residues long. Deletions cut 3 bases from V and 5 bases from J, with 10 bases between. CDR3 amino acids: CSARGEIETQYF. The CDR3 DNA follows: TGCAGTGCTAGGGGGGAAATCGAGACCCAGTACTTC.

Many counts were recorded for this clonotype. CDR3: CASSSPPGRSNEKLFF. The CDR3 bases are TGTGCCAGCAGCTCGCCCCCCGGGAGAAGTAATGAAAAACTGTTTTTT. The chain employs TRBV7-2 and TRBJ1-4; D ambiguous. Trimming pared 4 bases from V and 4 bases from J, leaving 16 bases between. CDR1 is SGHTA and CDR2 is FQGNSA in the germline V gene. This CDR3 region has 16 residues. The whole variable domain, remainder taken from reference TRBV7-2 and TRBJ1-4, is GAGVSQSPSNKVTEKGKDVELRCDPISGHTALYWYRQSLGQGLEFLIYFQGNSAPDKSGLPSDRFSAERTGGSVSTLTIQRTQQEDSAVYLCASSSPPGRSNEKLFFGSGTQLSVL.

A note on this clonotype: This sequence may be a read error, since a much larger clone differs from it by one base. V and J are TRBV7-2 and TRBJ1-4; D call uncertain. From germline, CDR1 is SGHTA and CDR2 FQGNSA. This CDR3 is 17 amino acids long. CDR3 loop: CATSLNSPVATNEKLFF. The DNA of the CDR3 is TGTGCCACCAGCTTAAATTCCCCTGTCGCAACTAATGAAAAACTGTTTTTT. Based on the CDR3 plus reference TRBV7-2 and TRBJ1-4, the full variable domain is GAGVSQSPSNKVTEKGKDVELRCDPISGHTALYWYRQSLGQGLEFLIYFQGNSAPDKSGLPSDRFSAERTGGSVSTLTIQRTQQEDSAVYLCATSLNSPVATNEKLFFGSGTQLSVL.

This clonotype was picked up a small number of times. V gene TRBV19 combines with J gene TRBJ2-5; 8 nucleotides align to TRBD2. The trim removed 5 bases at V and 3 bases at J, leaving 8 bases unmatched. CDR1 and CDR2 from the germline V gene are LNHDA and SQIVND (reference sequence). The CDR3 is 15 amino acids. CDR3 DNA sequence: TGTGCCAGTAGTCCCACTACGGGGGGGAAAGAGACCCAGTACTTC. Protein: CASSPTTGGKETQYF.

This clonotype has a count of ten or more. The chain recombines TRBV7-3 with TRBJ2-3, with 7 bases aligning to TRBD2. J gave up 8 bases and V 2 bases, and 16 bases lay outside the gene matches. This CDR3 is 17 amino acids long. Germline-derived CDR1 and CDR2 are SGHTA and FQGTGA. CDR3 loop: CASSLLGLAEDRGTQYF. Written as DNA, the CDR3 is TGTGCCAGCAGCTTATTAGGTCTAGCGGAAGACAGAGGTACGCAGTATTTT.

This clonotype was seen repeatedly, ten times or more. This rearrangement joins TRBV6-2 or TRBV6-3 to TRBJ1-4, with D unclear. The V end was cut by 3 bases, the J end by 6 bases, with 8 bases between. This CDR3 has 13 amino acids. The V gene's germline CDR1 is MNHEY and CDR2 SVGEGT. This CDR3 is CASSYWGDEKLFF. In DNA form, the CDR3 reads TGTGCCAGCAGTTATTGGGGAGATGAAAAACTGTTTTTT.

This clonotype was recorded at least ten times. The chain joins TRBV6-5 to TRBJ2-2; 10 bases line up with TRBD2. This CDR3 spans 16 amino acids. The V and J ends lost 8 bases and 3 bases, in that order; junction bases with no gene match: 9. Germline CDR1 reads MNHEY; CDR2 reads SVGAGI. The DNA of the CDR3 is TGTGCCAGCTTTCGAGTAGCGGGGGGCCACACCGGGGAGCTGTTTTTT. Translated, it gives CASFRVAGGHTGELFF.

This clonotype has only one observation. The chain is built from TRBV11-2 and TRBJ1-6, with D possibly being TRBD1 (5 bases). Germline V CDR1 and CDR2: SGHAT, FQNNGV. CDR3 length: 16 residues. Trimming shortened V by 7 bases and J by 2 bases, and 15 bases separated the two germline ends. The CDR3 is CASTLSQGAYNSPLHF. The DNA of the CDR3 is TGTGCCAGCACCCTAAGTCAGGGCGCCTATAATTCACCCCTCCACTTT. The full variable domain, with the rest looked up from reference TRBV11-2 and TRBJ1-6, is EAGVAQSPRYKIIEKRQSVAFWCNPISGHATLYWYQQILGQGPKLLIQFQNNGVVDDSQLPKDRFSAERLKGVDSTLKIQPAKLEDSAVYLCASTLSQGAYNSPLHFGNGTRLTVT.

This clonotype has ten or more counts. CDR3 loop: CSVGTGGRINEQYF. The CDR3 bases are TGCAGCGTTGGGACAGGGGGCAGAATTAACGAGCAGTACTTC. The chain carries TRBV29-1 and TRBJ2-7; 11 bases match TRBD1. Unmatched junction bases numbered 7, after V lost 4 bases and J lost 5 bases. The germline V gene encodes CDR1 SQVTM and CDR2 ANQGSEA. The CDR3 is 14 amino acids.

This clonotype was observed a few times. The chain combines TRBV5-1 with TRBJ1-2, with 8 bases fitting TRBD1. Per germline, CDR1 SGHRS and CDR2 YFSETQ. CDR3 length equals 16 residues. The trim removed 0 bases at V and 8 bases at J, leaving 12 bases unmatched. The CDR3 loop is CASSLVPLTGAEGYTF. The CDR3 DNA reads TGCGCCAGCAGCTTGGTACCCCTGACAGGGGCGGAGGGCTACACCTTC. Drawing the rest from reference TRBV5-1 and TRBJ1-2, the complete variable domain is KAGVTQTPRYLIKTRGQQVTLSCSPISGHRSVSWYQQTPGQGLQFLFEYFSETQRNKGNFPGRFSGRQFSNSRSEMNVSTLELGDSALYLCASSLVPLTGAEGYTFGSGTRLTVV.

V is TRBV7-2 and J is TRBJ2-2; TRBD2 matches 9 bases. With V trimmed by 1 base and J by 4 bases, 4 bases remained unmatched. CDR1 and CDR2 (germline): SGHTA, FQGNSA. The CDR3 length is 16 residues. The CDR3 DNA reads TGTGCCAGCAGCTTAGGGGGTAGCGGGGGCACCGGGGAGCTGTTTTTT. Its translation is CASSLGGSGGTGELFF.